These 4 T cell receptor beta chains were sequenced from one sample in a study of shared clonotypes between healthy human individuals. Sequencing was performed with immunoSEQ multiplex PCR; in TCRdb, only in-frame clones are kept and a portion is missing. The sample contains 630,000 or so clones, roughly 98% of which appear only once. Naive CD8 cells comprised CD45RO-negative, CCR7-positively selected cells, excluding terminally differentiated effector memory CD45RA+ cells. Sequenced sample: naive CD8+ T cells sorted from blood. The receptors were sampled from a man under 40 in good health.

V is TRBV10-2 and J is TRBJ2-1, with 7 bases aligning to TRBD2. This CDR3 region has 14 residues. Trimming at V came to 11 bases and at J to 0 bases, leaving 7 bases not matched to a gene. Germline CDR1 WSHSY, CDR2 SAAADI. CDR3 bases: TGCGCCGGCGCGGGGACTAACTCCTACAATGAGCAGTTCTTC. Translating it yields CAGAGTNSYNEQFF.

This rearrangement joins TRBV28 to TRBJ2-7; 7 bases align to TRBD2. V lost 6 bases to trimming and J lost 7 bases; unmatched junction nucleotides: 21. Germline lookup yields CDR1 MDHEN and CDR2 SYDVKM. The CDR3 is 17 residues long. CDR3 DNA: TGTGCCAGCAGCCTCCCCCGACGCGCGGGAGCACTACGAGAGCAGTACTTC. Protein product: CASSLPRRAGALREQYF.

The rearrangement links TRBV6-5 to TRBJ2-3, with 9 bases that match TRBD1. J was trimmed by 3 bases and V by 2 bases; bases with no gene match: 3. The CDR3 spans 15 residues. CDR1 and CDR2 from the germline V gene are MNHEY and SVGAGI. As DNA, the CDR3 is TGTGCCAGCAGTTACACCGGGACAGGGACAGATACGCAGTATTTT. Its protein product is CASSYTGTGTDTQYF.

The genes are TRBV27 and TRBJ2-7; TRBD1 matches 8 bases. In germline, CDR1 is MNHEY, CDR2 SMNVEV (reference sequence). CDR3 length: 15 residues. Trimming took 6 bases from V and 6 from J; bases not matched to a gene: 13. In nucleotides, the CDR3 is TGTGCCAGCAGCCGTTCAGGGGGCGAACGGGCCGAGCAGTACTTC. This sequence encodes CASSRSGGERAEQYF.